Listed here are 31 T cell receptor beta chains from one sample, sequenced in a study of cytomegalovirus exposure and HLA in healthy donors. Sequencing used immunoSEQ multiplex PCR; TCRdb keeps in-frame clones, though not all of them. The table has roughly 110,000 clones, about 85% seen once. Material for sequencing was PBMCs. These receptors all come from a woman aged 18-30 years in good health and CMV-seropositive.

The chain joins TRBV28 to TRBJ2-2; perhaps TRBD1 as D (6 bases). This CDR3 spans 16 amino acids. V lost 6 bases, J lost 0 bases, and 14 bases lay in between. The germline V gene encodes CDR1 MDHEN and CDR2 SYDVKM. The CDR3 protein is CASSSKDRTNTGELFF. Here the CDR3 DNA reads TGTGCCAGCAGCAGCAAGGACAGAACGAACACCGGGGAGCTGTTTTTT.

V and J are TRBV28 and TRBJ1-5; D gene unclear. The CDR3 extends over 15 amino acids. V lost 8 bases, J lost 0 bases, and 14 bases lay in between. Germline V lookup: CDR1 MDHEN, CDR2 SYDVKM. The CDR3: CASQNYRNSNQPQHF. In DNA form, the CDR3 reads TGTGCCAGCCAGAACTATAGGAATAGCAATCAGCCCCAGCATTTT.

This clone was seen only once. Other DNA sequences in the same sample also yield this CDR3. The chain is built from TRBV9 and TRBJ2-5, with D maybe TRBD2 (5 bases). This CDR3 is built from 14 residues. CDR1 is SGDLS and CDR2 is YYNGEE in the germline V gene. V was trimmed by 4 bases and J by 4 bases, leaving 14 bases between them. The CDR3 sequence: CASSPTTGGETQYF. The CDR3 bases are TGTGCCAGCAGCCCCACGACCGGAGGAGAGACCCAGTACTTC.

This clone has more than one count but fewer than ten. The rearrangement links TRBV19 to TRBJ1-6; 7 bases are shared with TRBD1. The CDR3 loop spans 14 amino acids. Germline V CDR1 and CDR2: LNHDA, SQIVND (reference sequence). The ends lost 1 base at V and 10 bases at J; junction bases unmatched: 4. CDR3 residues: CASSIAQGRSPLHF. CDR3 sequence (DNA): TGTGCCAGTAGTATAGCACAGGGGAGATCACCCCTCCACTTT.

V and J are TRBV25-1 and TRBJ1-6, with 9 bases lining up with TRBD1. The CDR3 is 15 residues long. Germline-derived CDR1 and CDR2 are MGHDK and SYGVNS. V shed 8 bases, J shed 1 base, and the junction held 3 bases outside the gene matches. This chain's CDR3 is CASAGQGSYNSPLHF. CDR3 bases: TGTGCCAGCGCCGGACAGGGGTCCTATAATTCACCCCTCCACTTT.

The V and J genes are TRBV4-2 and TRBJ1-2, with D uncertain. Germline V gene lookup returns CDR1 LGHNA and CDR2 YNFKEQ. V gave up 1 base and J gave up 6 bases, with 12 bases separating them. This CDR3 has 14 amino acids. The CDR3 DNA reads as TGTGCCAGCAGCCAAGCGGTATCGGGGAATGGCTACACCTTC. Residues: CASSQAVSGNGYTF.

J is TRBJ2-6 and V is TRBV4-3, with D unclear. This CDR3 region has 14 residues. Germline CDR1 is LGHNA and CDR2 is YSLEER. Trimming pared 8 bases from V and 4 bases from J, leaving 12 bases between. CDR3 sequence: CASLPPSGANVLTF. The CDR3 region has the DNA TGCGCCAGCCTACCTCCCTCCGGGGCCAACGTCCTGACTTTC.

The CDR3 coding sequence is TGTGCCAGCAGTTTTATCCAGGGAGGACAGCCCCAGCATTTT. Translating gives CASSFIQGGQPQHF. This sequence joins TRBV28 and TRBJ1-5; tentative D call: TRBD1 (5 bases). The V gene's germline CDR1 is MDHEN and CDR2 SYDVKM. The CDR3 loop spans 14 amino acids. Trimming stripped 3 bases from V and 7 bases from J, with 13 bases between.

This clone was counted a single time. The chain has TRBV7-2 and TRBJ2-3; 7 positions agree with TRBD1. The CDR3 is 15 amino acids. From germline, CDR1 is SGHTA and CDR2 FQGNSA. V lost 5 bases, J lost 5 bases, and 10 bases stayed unmatched. For the CDR3, the DNA is TGTGCCAGCAGCCTGACAGGGACGTTGGGAGATACGCAGTATTTT. Translating gives CASSLTGTLGDTQYF.

This chain uses TRBV28 with TRBJ1-5; 7 positions match TRBD1. The CDR3 is 16 residues long. V gave up 6 bases and J gave up 0 bases; unmatched junction bases: 8. Germline V gives CDR1 MDHEN, CDR2 SYDVKM. CDR3 sequence (DNA): TGTGCCAGCAGCCGGGACAGACCATATAGCAATCAGCCCCAGCATTTT. Residues: CASSRDRPYSNQPQHF.

The V call is TRBV6-5, the J call TRBJ2-5; TRBD2 matches at 13 bases. The J segment lost 7 bases and the V segment lost 7 bases, leaving 9 bases of the junction unmatched. The V gene's germline CDR1 is MNHEY and CDR2 SVGAGI. CDR3 length: 15 residues. CDR3 sequence: CASTLAGGPYGTQYF. The CDR3 DNA reads as TGTGCCAGCACACTAGCGGGGGGGCCTTACGGGACCCAGTACTTC.

The chain joins TRBV19 to TRBJ1-1; 7 bases fit TRBD1. The CDR3 covers 13 residues. J gave up 6 bases and V 3 bases, and 4 bases lay outside the gene matches. Germline V gene lookup returns CDR1 LNHDA and CDR2 SQIVND (reference sequence). CDR3 nucleotides: TGTGCCAGTAGTATTAGAGGGGGCCCTGAAGCTTTCTTT. It codes for CASSIRGGPEAFF.

V and J are TRBV15 and TRBJ1-1; 7 nucleotides line up with TRBD1. With 0 bases clipped from V and 4 bases from J, the junction kept 5 bases outside the gene matches. The CDR3 totals 15 residues. Germline lookup yields CDR1 LNHNV and CDR2 YYDKDF (reference sequence). The CDR3 sequence: CATSRDRAGGTEAFF. CDR3 coding DNA: TGTGCCACCAGCAGAGATCGGGCAGGGGGCACTGAAGCTTTCTTT.

J is TRBJ1-1 and V is TRBV5-6, with 8 nucleotides matching TRBD1. V shed 4 bases and J 5 bases; nucleotides not matched to a gene: 13. This CDR3 region has 16 residues. Germline loops: CDR1 SGHDT, CDR2 YYEEEE. CDR3: CASSQNRQGARTEAFF. CDR3 sequence (DNA): TGTGCCAGCAGCCAAAATCGTCAGGGGGCGCGAACTGAAGCTTTCTTT. Based on the CDR3 plus reference TRBV5-6 and TRBJ1-1, the full variable domain is DAGVTQSPTHLIKTRGQQVTLRCSPKSGHDTVSWYQQALGQGPQFIFQYYEEEERQRGNFPDRFSGHQFPNYSSELNVNALLLGDSALYLCASSQNRQGARTEAFFGQGTRLTVV.

J is TRBJ2-7 and V is TRBV19, with D perhaps matching TRBD1 (7 bases). There are 14 residues in the CDR3. Between the trimmed V and J ends, which lost 3 bases and 6 bases, there was a span of 15 bases. Germline V CDR1 and CDR2: LNHDA, SQIVND (reference sequence). CDR3 sequence reads: CASSIGGGNGEQYF. The CDR3 nucleotides read TGTGCCAGTAGTATTGGAGGGGGCAACGGCGAGCAGTACTTC.

The chain links TRBV15 to TRBJ1-5; the D is unclear. V shed 4 bases and J shed 7 bases, with 11 bases lying between them. This CDR3 is 13 amino acids long. Germline V gene sequence: CDR1 LNHNV, CDR2 YYDKDF (reference sequence). As DNA, the CDR3 is TGTGCCACCAGCAAGGTATCGGGACAGCCCCAGCATTTT. It codes for CATSKVSGQPQHF.

The chain combines TRBV9 with TRBJ2-5; TRBD1 matches at 9 bases. The CDR3 sequence is 15 residues long. Germline CDR1 and CDR2: SGDLS and YYNGEE. V was pared by 2 bases and J by 4 bases, with 6 bases of the junction left unmatched. This CDR3 is CASSVMTGGRETQYF. Written as DNA, the CDR3 is TGTGCCAGCAGCGTCATGACAGGGGGAAGAGAGACCCAGTACTTC.

J is TRBJ2-3 and V is TRBV9, with 8 positions matching TRBD2. The germline V gene encodes CDR1 SGDLS and CDR2 YYNGEE. The CDR3 has 15 residues. V dropped 7 bases and J dropped 2; count of bases not matched to a gene: 9. CDR3 region: CASSRGGQATDTQYF. CDR3 DNA: TGTGCCAGCTCCCGGGGGGGGCAGGCCACAGATACGCAGTATTTT.

The rearrangement uses TRBV19 and TRBJ1-3, with 11 nucleotides matching TRBD1. The J segment lost 1 base and the V segment lost 3 bases, leaving 2 bases of the junction unmatched. Germline CDR1 reads LNHDA; CDR2 reads SQIVND (reference sequence). This CDR3 spans 16 amino acids. CDR3 region: CASSIGTGGSGNTIYF. CDR3 coding DNA: TGTGCCAGTAGTATCGGGACAGGGGGATCTGGAAACACCATATATTTT. The full variable domain, in which reference TRBV19 and TRBJ1-3 provide the parts outside the CDR3, is DGGITQSPKYLFRKEGQNVTLSCEQNLNHDAMYWYRQDPGQGLRLIYYSQIVNDFQKGDIAEGYSVSREKKESFPLTVTSAQKNPTAFYLCASSIGTGGSGNTIYFGEGSWLTVV.

This clone was observed a handful of times. The genes are TRBV4-1 and TRBJ2-7; D might be TRBD1 (6 bases). This CDR3 is 14 amino acids long. Trimming took off 0 bases at V and 4 bases at J, with 10 bases between the two ends. Germline loops: CDR1 MGHRA, CDR2 YSYEKL. The DNA for the CDR3 is TGCGCCAGCAGCCAAGACAGGGGCCGTTACGAGCAGTACTTC. It specifies CASSQDRGRYEQYF.

This clone has just one count. The chain uses TRBV5-6 and TRBJ1-5; the match to TRBD1 covers 7 bases. Trimming at V came to 2 bases and at J to 7 bases, leaving 9 bases not matched to a gene. Germline-derived CDR1 and CDR2 are SGHDT and YYEEEE. The CDR3 covers 15 residues. In DNA, the CDR3 is TGTGCCAGCAGCTTCCTCCAGGGGGAAGGACAGCCCCAGCATTTT. This translates into CASSFLQGEGQPQHF. The entire variable domain, with the rest obtained from reference TRBV5-6 and TRBJ1-5, is as follows: DAGVTQSPTHLIKTRGQQVTLRCSPKSGHDTVSWYQQALGQGPQFIFQYYEEEERQRGNFPDRFSGHQFPNYSSELNVNALLLGDSALYLCASSFLQGEGQPQHFGDGTRLSIL.

In this sample, this clone turned up once. This chain joins TRBV6-1 and TRBJ1-5; TRBD1 might be the D (5 bases). V was pared by 1 base and J by 6 bases, with 16 bases between. This CDR3 comprises 16 residues. Germline CDR1 and CDR2: MNHNS and SASEGT. CDR3 in amino acids: CASSEGVGQGAQPQHF. CDR3 sequence (DNA): TGTGCCAGCAGTGAAGGGGTCGGGCAGGGTGCTCAGCCCCAGCATTTT.

The CDR3 bases are TGTGCCAGCAGCCAGAAGACACCGACGAATCAGCCCCAGCATTTT. Translated: CASSQKTPTNQPQHF. The rearrangement joins TRBV14 to TRBJ1-5; D uncertain. Germline loops: CDR1 SGHDN, CDR2 FVKESK. Between the trimmed V and J ends, which lost 3 bases and 4 bases, there was a span of 13 bases. This CDR3 is built from 15 residues.

V is TRBV19 and J is TRBJ2-6; D is perhaps TRBD2 (6 bases). V lost 3 bases and J lost 2, with 11 bases in between. This CDR3 has 16 residues. Per the germline V gene, CDR1 is LNHDA and CDR2 is SQIVND (reference sequence). The CDR3 nucleotides are TGTGCCAGTAGTATGGAGGGAGGAACTGGGGCCAACGTCCTGACTTTC. Translation gives CASSMEGGTGANVLTF. Using reference TRBV19 and TRBJ2-6 for the parts outside the CDR3, the full variable domain is DGGITQSPKYLFRKEGQNVTLSCEQNLNHDAMYWYRQDPGQGLRLIYYSQIVNDFQKGDIAEGYSVSREKKESFPLTVTSAQKNPTAFYLCASSMEGGTGANVLTFGAGSRLTVL.

The chain recombines TRBV10-3 with TRBJ2-5, with 7 bases that match TRBD1. After removal of 0 bases from V and 5 bases from J, the junction contained 9 bases not matched to a gene. Per the germline V gene, CDR1 is ENHRY and CDR2 is SYGVKD. This CDR3 region has 16 residues. The CDR3 loop reads CAISESIEGAWETQYF. DNA for the CDR3: TGTGCCATCAGTGAGTCGATTGAGGGGGCATGGGAGACCCAGTACTTC.

Here the CDR3 reads CASSFGQTGEQYV. CDR3 nucleotides: TGTGCCAGTAGTTTCGGACAGACGGGCGAGCAGTACGTC. V gene TRBV19 combines with J gene TRBJ2-7, with D possibly being TRBD1 (6 bases). The CDR3 spans 13 residues. Trimming stripped 5 bases from V and 6 bases from J, with 14 bases between. Germline values: CDR1 LNHDA, CDR2 SQIVND (reference sequence).

J is TRBJ2-1 and V is TRBV5-1; a possible D gene is TRBD2 (5 bases). Germline V lookup: CDR1 SGHRS, CDR2 YFSETQ. The CDR3 sequence is 14 residues long. V lost 4 bases to trimming and J lost 4 bases, with 12 bases between them. The CDR3 region has the DNA TGCGCCAGCAGCCCCGAGGGCAGATACAATGAGCAGTTCTTC. Protein: CASSPEGRYNEQFF.

As for this clone: Germline is not matched at one junction end, which may reflect a read error. This chain joins TRBV7-7 and TRBJ2-7; D perhaps matches TRBD1 (6 bases). The CDR3 has 13 residues. Germline CDR1 reads SSHAT; CDR2 reads FNYEAQ (reference sequence). The DNA of the CDR3 is TGTGCTAGCAGCCCGATCACAGGGAGCGAGCAGTACTTC. This translates into CASSPITGSEQYF.

The chain has TRBV15 and TRBJ1-2; D gene unclear. The length of the CDR3 is 14 residues. Germline CDR1 and CDR2: LNHNV and YYDKDF (reference sequence). The V end lost 0 bases, the J end lost 3 bases, and 8 bases lay between the germline ends. CDR3 sequence: CATSRDRGDYGYTF. Written as DNA, the CDR3 is TGTGCCACCAGCAGAGATCGCGGTGACTATGGCTACACCTTC.

The V and J genes are TRBV2 and TRBJ2-7, with 7 bases that match TRBD1. V lost 5 bases and J lost 0; bases outside the gene matches: 16. Germline-derived CDR1 and CDR2 are SNHLY and FYNNEI. The CDR3 is 18 amino acids. The DNA of the CDR3 is TGTGCCAGCAGTTTGGGACAGACCCGAGCCACATACTCCTACGAGCAGTACTTC. It codes for CASSLGQTRATYSYEQYF.

V and J are TRBV7-9 and TRBJ2-7; 7 bases are a match to TRBD1. CDR3 size: 14 residues. CDR1 and CDR2 from the germline V gene are SEHNR and FQNEAQ (reference sequence). Unmatched junction bases numbered 8, after V lost 5 bases and J lost 4 bases. CDR3 amino acids: CASSKPGQNYEQYF. CDR3 DNA: TGTGCCAGCAGCAAACCGGGACAGAATTACGAGCAGTACTTC.